The source of this T cell receptor (beta chain) is a study of blood T cells in healthy people across ages. Each sample yielded at least 6 million isolated PBMCs. For the second PCR, which ran for 7 to 11 cycles, a sample-barcoded 5' primer and a J-beta primer mix were used. TCRdb redid the calling of the 5' RACE reads with MiXCR, one entry per CDR3 protein. The sample lists some 930,000 distinct CDR3 sequences; 25% to 35% were seen once. Trimming pared 3 bases from V and 5 bases from J, leaving 17 bases between. CDR3 size: 15 residues. Looked up from germline, CDR1 is SGHRS and CDR2 is YFSETQ. This clonotype appeared many times. These same data were also listed under a study on T cells of mothers and their children. In that study: Reads obtained per mother exceeded 9 million TCR beta CDR3 reads, with roughly 3 million obtained per child.

This clonotype originated in a woman aged 40 to 55 in good health. The sequencing input was blood. V usage is TRBV5-1 and J usage is TRBJ2-5, with D perhaps matching TRBD1 (5 bases). This chain's CDR3 is CASSSQGTSGETQYF. As DNA, the CDR3 is TGCGCCAGCAGCTCCCAGGGAACCTCCGGGGAGACCCAGTACTTC.